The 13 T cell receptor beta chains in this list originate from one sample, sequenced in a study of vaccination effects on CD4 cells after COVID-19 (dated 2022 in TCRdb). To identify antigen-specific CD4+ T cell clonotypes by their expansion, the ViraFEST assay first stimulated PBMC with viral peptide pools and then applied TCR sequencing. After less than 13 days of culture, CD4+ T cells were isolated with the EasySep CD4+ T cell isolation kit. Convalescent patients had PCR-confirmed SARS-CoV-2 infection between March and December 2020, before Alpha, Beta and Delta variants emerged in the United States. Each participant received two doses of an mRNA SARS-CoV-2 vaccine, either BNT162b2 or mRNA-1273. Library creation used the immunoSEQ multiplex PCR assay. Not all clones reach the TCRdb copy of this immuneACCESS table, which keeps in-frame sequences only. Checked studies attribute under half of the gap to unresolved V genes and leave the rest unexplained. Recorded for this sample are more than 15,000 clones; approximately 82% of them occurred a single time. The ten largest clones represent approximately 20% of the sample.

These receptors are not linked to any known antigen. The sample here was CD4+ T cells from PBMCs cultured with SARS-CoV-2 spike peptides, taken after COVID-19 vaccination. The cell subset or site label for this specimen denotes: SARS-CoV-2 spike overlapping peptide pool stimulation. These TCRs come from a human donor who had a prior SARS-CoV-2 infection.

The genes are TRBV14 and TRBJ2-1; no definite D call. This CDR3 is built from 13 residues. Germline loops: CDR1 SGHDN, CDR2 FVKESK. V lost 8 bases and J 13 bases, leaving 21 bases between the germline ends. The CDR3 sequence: CASSRIGPAIQFF. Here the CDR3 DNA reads TGTGCCAGCTCCCGCATCGGACCCGCAATCCAGTTCTTC.

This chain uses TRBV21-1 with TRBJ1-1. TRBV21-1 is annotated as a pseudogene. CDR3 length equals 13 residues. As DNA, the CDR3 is TGTGCCAGCACCCATTACGAGCCGAGTGAAGCTTTCTTT. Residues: CASTHYEPSEAFF.

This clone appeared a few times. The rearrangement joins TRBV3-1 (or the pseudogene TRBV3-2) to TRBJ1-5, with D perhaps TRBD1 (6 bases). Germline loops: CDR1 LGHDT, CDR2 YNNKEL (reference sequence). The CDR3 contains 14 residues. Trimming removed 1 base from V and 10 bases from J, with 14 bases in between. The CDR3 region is CASSQVQGQLPQHF. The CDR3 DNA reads TGTGCCAGCAGCCAAGTTCAGGGGCAATTACCCCAGCATTTT.

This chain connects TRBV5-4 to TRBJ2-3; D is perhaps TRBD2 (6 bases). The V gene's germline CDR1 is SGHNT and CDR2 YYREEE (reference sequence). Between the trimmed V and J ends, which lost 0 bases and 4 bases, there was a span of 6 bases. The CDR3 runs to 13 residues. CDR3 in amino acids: CASSLAGADTQYF. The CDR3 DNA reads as TGTGCCAGCAGCTTGGCGGGGGCAGATACGCAGTATTTT.

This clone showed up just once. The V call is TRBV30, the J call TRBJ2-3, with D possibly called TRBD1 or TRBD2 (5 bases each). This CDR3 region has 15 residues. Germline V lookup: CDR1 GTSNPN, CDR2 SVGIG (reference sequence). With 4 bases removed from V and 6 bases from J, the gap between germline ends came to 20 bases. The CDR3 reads CAWTAGTSVEDTQYF. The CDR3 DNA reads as TGTGCCTGGACCGCCGGGACCAGCGTGGAGGATACGCAGTATTTT.

The DNA of the CDR3 is TGTGCCAGCAGCAAGAGCCCGGACAGCTACTACGAGCAGTACTTC. Its protein is CASSKSPDSYYEQYF. This chain joins TRBV7-9 and TRBJ2-7; D possibly corresponds to TRBD1 (6 bases). Trimming took off 5 bases at V and 3 bases at J, with 17 bases between the two ends. CDR1 is SEHNR and CDR2 is FQNEAQ in the germline V gene (reference sequence). The length of the CDR3 is 15 residues.

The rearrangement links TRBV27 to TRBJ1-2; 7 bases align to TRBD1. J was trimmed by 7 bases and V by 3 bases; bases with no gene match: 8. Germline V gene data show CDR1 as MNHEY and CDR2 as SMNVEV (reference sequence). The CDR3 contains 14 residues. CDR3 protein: CASSFQGGGFGYTF. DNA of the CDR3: TGTGCCAGCAGTTTCCAAGGGGGCGGGTTTGGCTACACCTTC.

The chain's CDR3 is CASSYSTTSEAFF. The CDR3 DNA is TGTGCCAGCAGTTACTCAACGACTTCTGAAGCTTTCTTT. The chain is built from TRBV6-2 or TRBV6-3 and TRBJ1-1; no definite D call. CDR1 is MNHEY and CDR2 is SVGEGT in the germline V gene. The CDR3 consists of 13 residues. V lost 0 bases, J lost 6 bases, and 8 bases lay in between.

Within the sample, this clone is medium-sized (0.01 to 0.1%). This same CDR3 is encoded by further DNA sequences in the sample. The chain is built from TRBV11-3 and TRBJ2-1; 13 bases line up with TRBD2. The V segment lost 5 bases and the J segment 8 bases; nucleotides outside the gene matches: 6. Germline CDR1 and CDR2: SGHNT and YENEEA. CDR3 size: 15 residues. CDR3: CASSRLAGGGDEQFF. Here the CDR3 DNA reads TGTGCCAGCAGCCGACTAGCGGGAGGCGGCGATGAGCAGTTCTTC.

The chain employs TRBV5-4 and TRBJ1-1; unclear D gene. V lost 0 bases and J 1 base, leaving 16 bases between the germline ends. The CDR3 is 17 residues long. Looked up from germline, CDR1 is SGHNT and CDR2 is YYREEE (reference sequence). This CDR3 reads CASSLDSLGWGNTEAFF. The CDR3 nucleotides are TGTGCCAGCAGCTTGGACAGCCTGGGGTGGGGGAACACTGAAGCTTTCTTT.

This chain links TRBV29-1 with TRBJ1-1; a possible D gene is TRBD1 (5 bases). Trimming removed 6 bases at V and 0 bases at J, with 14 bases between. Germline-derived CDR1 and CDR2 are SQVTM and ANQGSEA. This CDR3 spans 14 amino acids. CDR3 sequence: CSVRVTVVNTEAFF. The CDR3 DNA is TGCAGCGTCAGGGTAACGGTGGTGAACACTGAAGCTTTCTTT.

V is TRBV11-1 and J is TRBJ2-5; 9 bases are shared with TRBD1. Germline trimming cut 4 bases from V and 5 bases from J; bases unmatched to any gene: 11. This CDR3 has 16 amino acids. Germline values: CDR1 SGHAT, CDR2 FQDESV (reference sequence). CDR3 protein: CASSSHRTGEGETQYF. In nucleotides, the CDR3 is TGTGCCAGCAGCTCGCACCGGACAGGGGAGGGGGAGACCCAGTACTTC.

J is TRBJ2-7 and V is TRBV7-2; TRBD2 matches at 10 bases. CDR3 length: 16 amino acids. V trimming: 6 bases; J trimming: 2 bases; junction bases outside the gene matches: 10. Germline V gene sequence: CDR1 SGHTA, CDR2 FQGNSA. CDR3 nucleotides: TGTGCCAGCAGTTGGAGGATAGCGGGAGGTACCTACGAGCAGTACTTC. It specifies CASSWRIAGGTYEQYF.